The 13 T cell receptor beta chains presented below share a single source sample, sequenced in a study of siplizumab effects on memory and regulatory T cells. Measured with immunoSEQ multiplex PCR; TCRdb has only the in-frame clones, and not every one. The sample lists some 81,000 clones, more than 85% occurring once. Material: CD8+ T cells sorted from blood. The receptors shown here come from a human donor in good health.

This chain uses TRBV29-1 with TRBJ1-2; no firm D call. Looked up from germline, CDR1 is SQVTM and CDR2 is ANQGSEA. Trimming left V 7 bases short and J 3 bases short, with 9 bases between. This CDR3 has 11 residues. For the CDR3, the DNA is TGCAGCGGCTACCGTGACTATGGCTACACCTTC. Translated, it gives CSGYRDYGYTF.

This rearrangement joins TRBV7-6 to TRBJ1-1; TRBD1 might be the D (6 bases). The V gene's germline CDR1 is SGHVS and CDR2 FNYEAQ. The CDR3 is made up of 15 amino acids. The germline V and J ends were trimmed by 5 bases and 8 bases, with 21 bases remaining between them. Here the CDR3 reads CASSAFTGSGQEAFF. For the CDR3, the DNA is TGTGCCAGCAGCGCTTTCACTGGCTCTGGACAGGAAGCTTTCTTT.

The gene calls are TRBV4-1 and TRBJ2-3; 10 positions agree with TRBD2. The trim removed 3 bases at V and 5 bases at J, leaving 5 bases unmatched. The V gene's germline CDR1 is MGHRA and CDR2 YSYEKL. The CDR3 spans 15 residues. The CDR3 DNA is TGCGCCAGCAGCCAGGGATCTAGCGGGGGAGATACGCAGTATTTT. As protein: CASSQGSSGGDTQYF.

The chain uses TRBV19 and TRBJ2-7; 8 nucleotides align to TRBD2. Germline trimming cut 5 bases from V and 5 bases from J; bases unmatched to any gene: 8. Germline assignment: CDR1 LNHDA and CDR2 SQIVND (reference sequence). The CDR3 runs to 14 residues. The chain's CDR3 is CASSPSQAGDEQYF. The CDR3, as DNA: TGTGCCAGTAGTCCCTCTCAAGCGGGAGACGAGCAGTACTTC.

The chain is built from TRBV28 and TRBJ2-2; 9 bases agree with TRBD2. From germline, CDR1 is MDHEN and CDR2 SYDVKM. This CDR3 is 19 amino acids long. The V gene end was trimmed by 3 bases and the J gene end by 4 bases; junction bases not matched to a gene: 15. The CDR3 loop reads CASSFGVISGSSVTGELFF. CDR3 in DNA: TGTGCCAGCAGTTTTGGCGTGATTAGCGGGAGTTCGGTCACCGGGGAGCTGTTTTTT.

The chain couples TRBV6-6 to TRBJ1-6, with unresolved D. The CDR3 is 14 amino acids. With 6 bases removed from V and 2 bases from J, the gap between germline ends came to 8 bases. Germline-derived CDR1 and CDR2 are MNHNY and SVGAGI (reference sequence). The CDR3 loop is CASSDETYNSPLHF. Written as DNA, the CDR3 is TGTGCCAGCAGCGACGAGACCTATAATTCACCCCTCCACTTT.

V is TRBV6-5 and J is TRBJ1-5; D possibly corresponds to TRBD1 (6 bases). Germline-derived CDR1 and CDR2 are MNHEY and SVGAGI. The V gene lost 6 bases and the J gene lost 3 bases, with 15 bases spanning the gap. The CDR3 covers 15 residues. As DNA, the CDR3 is TGTGCCAGCAGCCACCTCCAGGGGAACAATCAGCCCCAGCATTTT. Translating it yields CASSHLQGNNQPQHF.

This sequence joins TRBV5-8 and TRBJ1-5; TRBD1 is a possible D gene (6 bases). Germline V CDR1 and CDR2: SGHTS, YDEGEE. CDR3 length: 15 amino acids. Trimming stripped 0 bases from V and 6 bases from J, with 13 bases between. CDR3 in DNA: TGTGCCAGCAGCTTGGCGGGGGGCTCAGTTCAGCCCCAGCATTTT. It encodes CASSLAGGSVQPQHF.

V usage is TRBV7-9 and J usage is TRBJ1-3; unclear D gene. There are 15 residues in the CDR3. The germline V gene encodes CDR1 SEHNR and CDR2 FQNEAQ (reference sequence). The V end was cut by 1 base, the J end by 0 bases, with 7 bases between. DNA of the CDR3: TGTGCCAGCAGCTTAGTCAAGACCTCTGGAAACACCATATATTTT. Encoded protein: CASSLVKTSGNTIYF. The full variable domain, its missing parts supplied by reference TRBV7-9 and TRBJ1-3, is DTGVSQNPRHKITKRGQNVTFRCDPISEHNRLYWYRQTLGQGPEFLTYFQNEAQLEKSRLLSDRFSAERPKGSFSTLEIQRTEQGDSAMYLCASSLVKTSGNTIYFGEGSWLTVV.

V usage is TRBV6-6 and J usage is TRBJ2-1, with D hard to call. Trimming removed 0 bases at V and 8 bases at J, with 14 bases between. The V gene's germline CDR1 is MNHNY and CDR2 SVGAGI (reference sequence). The CDR3 runs to 15 residues. The CDR3 DNA follows: TGTGCCAGCAGTTACTCGTTAGGCTATTCCGATGAGCAGTTCTTC. Translated: CASSYSLGYSDEQFF.

The J gene is TRBJ2-3, the V gene TRBV21-1; the D segment call TRBD2 is taken from the table without a DNA check. TRBV21-1 is deemed a pseudogene. The CDR3 is 16 amino acids. The CDR3, as DNA: TGTGCCAGCAGCAAAAGCGGGAGGGGAGCCCCAGATACGCAGTATTTT. This codes for CASSKSGRGAPDTQYF.

This chain connects TRBV19 to TRBJ2-2, with D possibly matching TRBD1 (6 bases). Germline values: CDR1 LNHDA, CDR2 SQIVND (reference sequence). V lost 1 base and J 6 bases, leaving 12 bases between the germline ends. The CDR3 is made up of 15 amino acids. CDR3 in amino acids: CASSIVGTGSGELFF. Written as DNA, the CDR3 is TGTGCCAGTAGTATAGTCGGAACAGGGTCCGGGGAGCTGTTTTTT.

This chain links TRBV19 with TRBJ1-2; D might be TRBD1 (5 bases). Germline V gene data show CDR1 as LNHDA and CDR2 as SQIVND (reference sequence). The length of the CDR3 is 14 residues. The V end was cut by 5 bases, the J end by 8 bases, with 18 bases between. The CDR3 nucleotides read TGTGCCAGTAGTTTTCAGGGAGGCCCTGCGGGCTACACCTTC. Its translation: CASSFQGGPAGYTF. The full variable domain, in which reference TRBV19 and TRBJ1-2 provide the parts outside the CDR3, is DGGITQSPKYLFRKEGQNVTLSCEQNLNHDAMYWYRQDPGQGLRLIYYSQIVNDFQKGDIAEGYSVSREKKESFPLTVTSAQKNPTAFYLCASSFQGGPAGYTFGSGTRLTVV.